This TCR beta chain was obtained from a study of blood T cell repertoires in COVID-19. Study at large: Sources were T cells, B-cell-depleted T cells, or PBMCs; the material itself was cDNA or gDNA.

The germline V gene encodes CDR1 KGHDR and CDR2 SFDVKD. The CDR3 is 14 amino acids. V lost 3 bases to trimming and J lost 6 bases, with 14 bases between them. TCRdb's table, derived via immunoSEQ multiplex PCR, lists solely in-frame clones and lacks some. The sample carries 250,000 or so clones, approximately 88% recorded once. The receptor was isolated from a woman aged 25 to 39 with COVID-19, enrolled during active disease. Sequencing input: peripheral blood. The chain joins TRBV24-1 to TRBJ2-7; a possible D gene is TRBD2 (5 bases). Written as DNA, the CDR3 is TGTGCCACCAGTGATAGGCGGGTTCTGGGCGAGCAGTACTTC. Amino acid sequence: CATSDRRVLGEQYF.